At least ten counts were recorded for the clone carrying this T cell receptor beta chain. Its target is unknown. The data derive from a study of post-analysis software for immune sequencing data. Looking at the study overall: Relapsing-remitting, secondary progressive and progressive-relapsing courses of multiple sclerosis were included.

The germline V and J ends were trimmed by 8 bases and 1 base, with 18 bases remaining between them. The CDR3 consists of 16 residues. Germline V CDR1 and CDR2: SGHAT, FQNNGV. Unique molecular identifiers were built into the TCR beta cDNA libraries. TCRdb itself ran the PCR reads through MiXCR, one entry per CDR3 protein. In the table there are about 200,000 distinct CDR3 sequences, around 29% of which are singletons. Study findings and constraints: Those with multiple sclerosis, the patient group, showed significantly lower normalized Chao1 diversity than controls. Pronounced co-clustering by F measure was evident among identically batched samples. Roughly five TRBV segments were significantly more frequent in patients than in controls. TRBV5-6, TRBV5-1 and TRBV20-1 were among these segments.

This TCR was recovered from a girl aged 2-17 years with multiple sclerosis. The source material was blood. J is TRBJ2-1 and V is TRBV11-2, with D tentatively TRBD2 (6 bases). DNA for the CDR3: TGTGCCAGCGACGATCGGTCGGGGAGGTCCTACAATGAGCAGTTCTTC. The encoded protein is CASDDRSGRSYNEQFF. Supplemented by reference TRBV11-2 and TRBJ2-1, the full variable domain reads EAGVAQSPRYKIIEKRQSVAFWCNPISGHATLYWYQQILGQGPKLLIQFQNNGVVDDSQLPKDRFSAERLKGVDSTLKIQPAKLEDSAVYLCASDDRSGRSYNEQFFGPGTRLTVL.